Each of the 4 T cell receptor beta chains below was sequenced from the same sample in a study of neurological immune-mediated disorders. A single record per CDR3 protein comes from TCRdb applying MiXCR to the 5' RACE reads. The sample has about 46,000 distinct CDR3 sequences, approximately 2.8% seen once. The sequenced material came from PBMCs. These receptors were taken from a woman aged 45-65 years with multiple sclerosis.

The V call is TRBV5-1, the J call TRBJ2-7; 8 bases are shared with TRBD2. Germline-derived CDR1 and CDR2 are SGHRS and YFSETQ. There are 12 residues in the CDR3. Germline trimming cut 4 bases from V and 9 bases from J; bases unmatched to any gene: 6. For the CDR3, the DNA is TGCGCCAGCAGCCCGGGGGGGACACTGCAGTACTTC. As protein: CASSPGGTLQYF.

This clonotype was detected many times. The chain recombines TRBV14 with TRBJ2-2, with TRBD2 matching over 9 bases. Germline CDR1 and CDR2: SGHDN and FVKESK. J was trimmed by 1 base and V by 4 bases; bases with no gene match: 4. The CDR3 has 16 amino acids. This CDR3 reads CASSRQLAGNTGELFF. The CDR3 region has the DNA TGTGCCAGCAGCCGCCAACTAGCGGGGAACACCGGGGAGCTGTTTTTT.

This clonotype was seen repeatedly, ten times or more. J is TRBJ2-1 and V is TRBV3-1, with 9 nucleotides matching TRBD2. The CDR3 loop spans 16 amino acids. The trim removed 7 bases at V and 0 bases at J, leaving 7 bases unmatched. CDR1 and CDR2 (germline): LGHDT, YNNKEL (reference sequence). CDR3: CASTWRSGSSYNEQFF. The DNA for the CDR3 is TGTGCCAGCACCTGGCGTAGCGGGAGCTCCTACAATGAGCAGTTCTTC.

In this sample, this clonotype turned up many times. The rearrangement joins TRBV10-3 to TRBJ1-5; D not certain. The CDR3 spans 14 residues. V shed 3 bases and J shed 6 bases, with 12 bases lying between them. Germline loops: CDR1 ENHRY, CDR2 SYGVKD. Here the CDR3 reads CAISDRQNGQPQHF. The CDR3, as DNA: TGTGCCATCAGTGATCGTCAAAATGGTCAGCCCCAGCATTTT.